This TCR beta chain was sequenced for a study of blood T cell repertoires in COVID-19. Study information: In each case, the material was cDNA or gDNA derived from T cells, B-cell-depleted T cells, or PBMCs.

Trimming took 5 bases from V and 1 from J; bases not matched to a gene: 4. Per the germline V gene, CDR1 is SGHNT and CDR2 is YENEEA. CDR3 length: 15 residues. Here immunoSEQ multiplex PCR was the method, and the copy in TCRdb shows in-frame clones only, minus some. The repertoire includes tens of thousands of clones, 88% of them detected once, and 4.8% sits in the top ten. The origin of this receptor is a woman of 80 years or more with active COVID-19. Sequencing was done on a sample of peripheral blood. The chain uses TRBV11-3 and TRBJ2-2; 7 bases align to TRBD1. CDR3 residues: CASSHGTENTGELFF. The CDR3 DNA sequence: TGTGCCAGCAGCCACGGGACAGAGAACACCGGGGAGCTGTTTTTT.